This TCR beta chain was identified in a study of CD8 T cells in Susac syndrome. Study findings and constraints: The study acknowledged a relatively small number of individuals in its TCR sequencing and HLA analysis.

Looked up from germline, CDR1 is MNHNY and CDR2 is SVGAGI (reference sequence). The CDR3 has 11 residues. The T cells that were sequenced for TCR beta were CD8+ and CD4+ cells from blood. About this clonotype: Its antigen is still unknown. The junction departs from germline at one end; a sequencing error may be responsible.

RNA in amounts of roughly 0.5 to 1 ug was reverse transcribed with random hexamers. The authors amplified TCR beta CDR3 across 54 Vbeta and 13 Jbeta using immunoSEQ multiplex PCR. TCRdb re-derived calls from the immunoSEQ multiplex PCR reads in MiXCR, one entry per CDR3 protein. The sample contains 180,000 or so distinct CDR3 sequences, approximately 94% of which appear only once. This sequence originates from a human donor in good health. The chain uses TRBV6-6 and TRBJ2-2; D unclear. Material for sequencing was CD4+ T cells from PBMCs. CDR3 amino acids: CASTYPGELFF. CDR3 DNA sequence: TGTGCCAGCACTTACCCCGGGGAGCTGTTTTTT.